Below are 27 T cell receptor beta chains sequenced from a single sample in a study of blood T cells in healthy people across ages. Together with a sample-barcoded 5' primer, a J-beta primer mix was included in a second PCR lasting about 7 to 11 cycles. TCRdb fed the 5' RACE reads into MiXCR, producing one record per CDR3 protein. Of 380,000 or so distinct CDR3 sequences detected, roughly half appear once; the ten largest clones hold under 65%. Sequencing used blood. These receptors all stem from a man in his fifties or sixties in good health.

There are a few counts of this clonotype. The V call is TRBV7-2, the J call TRBJ2-5; a weak D match, TRBD2 (6 bases). CDR1 and CDR2 (germline): SGHTA, FQGNSA. CDR3 length: 15 amino acids. Trimming took 4 bases from V and 5 from J, leaving 17 bases between them. CDR3 bases: TGTGCCAGCAGCTCCCCTGCCCTGGCGGGGGAGACCCAGTACTTC. It is translated as CASSSPALAGETQYF.

This clonotype was counted a few times. This chain uses TRBV27 with TRBJ1-5; 10 bases are shared with TRBD1. The CDR3 totals 14 residues. Germline lookup yields CDR1 MNHEY and CDR2 SMNVEV (reference sequence). V was pared by 4 bases and J by 5 bases, with 2 bases of the junction left unmatched. CDR3 in amino acids: CASSSTGGDQPQHF. CDR3 DNA: TGTGCCAGCAGTTCGACAGGGGGCGATCAGCCCCAGCATTTT.

This clonotype was seen at least ten times. The chain combines TRBV5-1 with TRBJ1-2; 8 bases fit TRBD1. The CDR3 is 14 amino acids. The V gene end was trimmed by 4 bases and the J gene end by 4 bases; junction bases not matched to a gene: 6. Germline loops: CDR1 SGHRS, CDR2 YFSETQ. For the CDR3, the DNA is TGCGCCAGCAGCACGCTCGGACAGGGCTATGGCTACACCTTC. Translating gives CASSTLGQGYGYTF. Full variable domain (missing parts from reference TRBV5-1 and TRBJ1-2): KAGVTQTPRYLIKTRGQQVTLSCSPISGHRSVSWYQQTPGQGLQFLFEYFSETQRNKGNFPGRFSGRQFSNSRSEMNVSTLELGDSALYLCASSTLGQGYGYTFGSGTRLTVV.

This rearrangement joins TRBV20-1 to TRBJ1-6, with D uncertain. This CDR3 region has 13 residues. The germline V and J ends were trimmed by 4 bases and 5 bases, with 9 bases remaining between them. The germline gives CDR1 DFQATT, CDR2 SNEGSKA (reference sequence). As DNA, the CDR3 is TGCAGTGCTAAAGTACAAAATAATTCACCCCTCCACTTT. Amino acid sequence: CSAKVQNNSPLHF.

The CDR3 DNA is TGTGCCAGCAGCTTAGGCCTCGGGAAGGGTGGCTACACCTTC. Translation gives CASSLGLGKGGYTF. The chain joins TRBV7-2 to TRBJ1-2; D unclear. The ends were cut back, 1 base at V and 7 bases at J, with 13 bases in the middle. This CDR3 has 14 residues. Germline loops: CDR1 SGHTA, CDR2 FQGNSA.

This clonotype was recorded a few times. The chain joins TRBV6-5 to TRBJ2-5; D possibly corresponds to TRBD1 (6 bases). There are 15 residues in the CDR3. With 4 bases removed from V and 1 base from J, the gap between germline ends came to 13 bases. The germline V gene encodes CDR1 MNHEY and CDR2 SVGAGI. The CDR3 reads CASSFLGAIQETQYF. The DNA for the CDR3 is TGTGCCAGCAGTTTTTTGGGGGCAATCCAAGAGACCCAGTACTTC.

V gene TRBV18 combines with J gene TRBJ2-5, with D unclear. The J call may be wrong; the DNA end is better matched by TRBJ2-7. The CDR3 contains 13 residues. Germline values: CDR1 KGHSH, CDR2 LQKENI. CDR3 residues: CASAARISYEQYF. In nucleotides, the CDR3 is TGTGCCAGCGCCGCGAGGATCTCGTACGAGCAGTACTTC.

This clonotype turned up a few times. The CDR3, as DNA: TGTGCCAGCAGCAATTGGGGGGGGAGCACAGATACGCAGTATTTT. Translated, it gives CASSNWGGSTDTQYF. V usage is TRBV7-9 and J usage is TRBJ2-3, with TRBD2 identical over 7 bases. CDR1 is SEHNR and CDR2 is FQNEAQ in the germline V gene (reference sequence). The V segment lost 5 bases and the J segment 0 bases; nucleotides outside the gene matches: 5. This CDR3 has 15 amino acids. The full variable domain, completed using reference TRBV7-9 and TRBJ2-3, is DTGVSQNPRHKITKRGQNVTFRCDPISEHNRLYWYRQTLGQGPEFLTYFQNEAQLEKSRLLSDRFSAERPKGSFSTLEIQRTEQGDSAMYLCASSNWGGSTDTQYFGPGTRLTVL.

The genes are TRBV20-1 and TRBJ1-5; maybe TRBD1 (6 bases). Germline V gene sequence: CDR1 DFQATT, CDR2 SNEGSKA (reference sequence). CDR3 length equals 13 residues. Trimming took off 4 bases at V and 1 base at J, with 8 bases between the two ends. CDR3 in amino acids: CSATQGSNQPQHF. The DNA of the CDR3 is TGCAGTGCTACTCAGGGGAGCAATCAGCCCCAGCATTTT.

The chain joins TRBV7-6 to TRBJ2-7; D tentatively fits TRBD1 or TRBD2 (7 bases each). V gave up 2 bases and J gave up 5 bases, with 16 bases separating them. Looked up from germline, CDR1 is SGHVS and CDR2 is FNYEAQ. The CDR3 is 15 residues long. In nucleotides, the CDR3 is TGTGCCAGCAGCTTACCCTGGGGAGGGGGCGACGAGCAGTACTTC. This translates into CASSLPWGGGDEQYF.

The chain recombines TRBV20-1 with TRBJ2-7, with D maybe TRBD1 (6 bases). The V gene's germline CDR1 is DFQATT and CDR2 SNEGSKA (reference sequence). The ends were cut back, 5 bases at V and 6 bases at J, with 17 bases in the middle. The CDR3 runs 13 residues. The CDR3 DNA reads TGCAGTGCTTTGTCCGGGACAACGGCCGAGCAGTACTTC. As protein: CSALSGTTAEQYF.

Notes on this clonotype: A read error may be the cause here, since a much bigger clone is one base away. The chain combines TRBV20-1 with TRBJ1-2; D might be TRBD1 (6 bases). The CDR3 length is 13 residues. Per the germline V gene, CDR1 is DFQATT and CDR2 is SNEGSKA (reference sequence). The CDR3 loop reads CSTSPPGGGGYTF. The CDR3 coding sequence is TGCAGTACTAGCCCCCCGGGGGGCGGAGGCTACACCTTC.

The chain carries TRBV12-1 and TRBJ1-5. TRBV12-1 is annotated as a pseudogene. CDR3 length: 10 residues. As DNA, the CDR3 is TGTGCCAGCCCCGTCCGGCCCCAGCATTTT. The encoded protein is CASPVRPQHF.

The chain is built from TRBV11-1 and TRBJ1-5; maybe TRBD1 (6 bases). The CDR3 has 20 amino acids. Germline V gene lookup returns CDR1 SGHAT and CDR2 FQDESV (reference sequence). The germline V and J ends were trimmed by 0 bases and 0 bases, with 21 bases remaining between them. The CDR3 DNA follows: TGTGCCAGCAGCTTAGCTACCGGGACAAGCCCCCTTCTTAGCAATCAGCCCCAGCATTTT. It yields the protein CASSLATGTSPLLSNQPQHF.

As concerns this clonotype: At one end the junction does not follow the germline gene, possibly because of a read error. The chain couples TRBV7-8 to TRBJ1-2, with TRBD1 matching 7 bases. The CDR3 is 13 amino acids. Germline assignment: CDR1 SGHVS and CDR2 FQNEAQ. CDR3 loop: CAGSPRQGDGYTF. The CDR3 coding sequence is TGTGCCGGCAGCCCCCGACAGGGAGATGGCTACACCTTC.

This clonotype was observed at least ten times. V is TRBV11-2 and J is TRBJ2-7, with D possibly matching TRBD2 (6 bases). CDR1 is SGHAT and CDR2 is FQNNGV in the germline V gene. Trimming took 2 bases from V and 4 from J, leaving 9 bases between them. This CDR3 is built from 13 residues. The CDR3, as DNA: TGTGCCAGCAGCTTAAGGAGGGGTTACGAGCAGTACTTC. Encoded protein: CASSLRRGYEQYF.

The V and J genes are TRBV15 and TRBJ2-6, with D possibly TRBD2 on 5 matching bases. V was clipped by 0 bases and J by 12 bases, with 9 bases between them. The germline gives CDR1 LNHNV, CDR2 YYDKDF (reference sequence). The CDR3 loop spans 13 amino acids. CDR3 sequence: CATSRDQAGVLTF. As DNA, the CDR3 is TGTGCCACCAGCAGAGATCAGGCGGGCGTCCTGACTTTC.

The chain recombines TRBV12-3 or TRBV12-4 with TRBJ2-1, with 8 bases fitting TRBD2. The junction had 2 bases not matched to a gene; V was cut back by 3 bases and J by 4 bases. The CDR3 is 14 residues long. CDR3 in DNA: TGTGCCAGCAGTTTGAGCGGGGGATACAATGAGCAGTTCTTC. The encoded protein is CASSLSGGYNEQFF.

Notes on this clonotype: A much larger clone sits a single nucleotide away, making a read error possible. This rearrangement joins TRBV20-1 to TRBJ2-7, with D possibly being TRBD1 or TRBD2 (5 bases each). The closer fit of TRBJ2-5 to the DNA end suggests the J call may be wrong. From germline, CDR1 is DFQATT and CDR2 SNEGSKA (reference sequence). The CDR3 has 13 residues. The CDR3 DNA sequence: TGCAGTGCTAGACGGGACGCGCATGAGACCCAGTACTTC. Its translation is CSARRDAHETQYF.

The gene calls are TRBV20-1 and TRBJ2-3; tentatively, D is TRBD2 (5 bases). Germline V gene sequence: CDR1 DFQATT, CDR2 SNEGSKA (reference sequence). V lost 6 bases to trimming and J lost 2 bases, with 18 bases between them. This CDR3 region has 15 residues. The CDR3 nucleotides read TGCAGTGCCTACCCCGGGAATCCAAACACAGATACGCAGTATTTT. Protein: CSAYPGNPNTDTQYF.

This clonotype was seen a handful of times. The genes are TRBV6-1 and TRBJ1-2; tentative D call: TRBD1 (5 bases). The CDR3 is made up of 14 amino acids. Trimming pared 5 bases from V and 4 bases from J, leaving 14 bases between. Germline CDR1 MNHNS, CDR2 SASEGT. CDR3 in amino acids: CASSPAREGYGYTF. The CDR3 bases are TGTGCCAGCAGTCCCGCCAGGGAGGGCTATGGCTACACCTTC.

This clonotype has just a few counts. The chain carries TRBV7-2 and TRBJ2-7; D might be TRBD2 (7 bases). This CDR3 is 15 amino acids long. V lost 5 bases and J lost 0, with 14 bases in between. Germline assignment: CDR1 SGHTA and CDR2 FQGNSA. The CDR3 here is CASSAGRGRSYEQYF. CDR3 DNA sequence: TGTGCCAGCAGCGCGGGGCGGGGGCGCTCCTACGAGCAGTACTTC.

There are a few counts of this clonotype. The V and J genes are TRBV10-3 and TRBJ2-1; 9 positions match TRBD2. The CDR3 consists of 15 residues. Trimming removed 6 bases from V and 9 bases from J; junction bases left unmatched: 12. Germline V gene lookup returns CDR1 ENHRY and CDR2 SYGVKD. Here the CDR3 DNA reads TGTGCCATCAGCCCCCTGGGTGGTAGCGGGAGTGAGCAGTTCTTC. Translated, it gives CAISPLGGSGSEQFF.

This chain links TRBV29-1 with TRBJ2-1; 10 bases match TRBD1. V gave up 4 bases and J gave up 3 bases; unmatched junction bases: 3. CDR1 and CDR2 from the germline V gene are SQVTM and ANQGSEA. The CDR3 extends over 14 amino acids. CDR3 nucleotide sequence: TGCAGCGTTGGGCGGACAGGGGGCTACAATGAGCAGTTCTTC. Its translation is CSVGRTGGYNEQFF.

This clonotype was seen only a few times. The chain uses TRBV24-1 and TRBJ2-3, with D hard to call. Germline values: CDR1 KGHDR, CDR2 SFDVKD. Between the trimmed V and J ends, which lost 3 bases and 7 bases, there was a span of 10 bases. The length of the CDR3 is 13 residues. The CDR3 loop reads CATSDPLRYTQYF. In nucleotides, the CDR3 is TGTGCCACCAGTGATCCCCTGCGATATACGCAGTATTTT.

The chain has TRBV29-1 and TRBJ1-1; 7 bases fit TRBD1. The CDR3 extends over 15 amino acids. Losses at the gene ends were 4 bases for V and 2 bases for J; bases not matched to a gene: 10. CDR1 is SQVTM and CDR2 is ANQGSEA in the germline V gene. The CDR3 DNA follows: TGCAGCGTTGCTGGGACAGCCTCGGCTAACACTGAAGCTTTCTTT. Its protein product is CSVAGTASANTEAFF. Filled out from reference TRBV29-1 and TRBJ1-1, the complete variable domain reads SAVISQKPSRDICQRGTSLTIQCQVDSQVTMMFWYRQQPGQSLTLIATANQGSEATYESGFVIDKFPISRPNLTFSTLTVSNMSPEDSSIYLCSVAGTASANTEAFFGQGTRLTVV.

The J gene is TRBJ2-5, the V gene TRBV28; TRBD1 is a possible D gene (6 bases). The end of the DNA aligns better with TRBJ2-7, so the J call may be wrong. Germline CDR1 reads MDHEN; CDR2 reads SYDVKM. The CDR3 runs 12 residues. The CDR3 bases are TGTGCCAGCAGTTCAGGGGTGCACGAGCAGTACTTC. It specifies CASSSGVHEQYF.